Listed here are 28 T cell receptor beta chains from one sample, sequenced in a study of blood T cell repertoires in COVID-19. Profiling relied on immunoSEQ multiplex PCR, and the TCRdb table lists in-frame clones only, not all of them. Of 55,000 to 65,000 clones detected, around four fifths appear once; the ten largest clones hold 3% to 4.5%. Material: peripheral blood. These receptor sequences come from a woman over 75 with acute or convalescent COVID-19.

The chain employs TRBV28 and TRBJ1-1, with 11 bases lining up with TRBD1. Germline V lookup: CDR1 MDHEN, CDR2 SYDVKM. CDR3 length: 15 amino acids. V dropped 5 bases and J dropped 1; count of bases not matched to a gene: 3. Here the CDR3 reads CASSGQGAGNTEAFF. CDR3 nucleotides: TGTGCCAGCAGTGGACAGGGGGCTGGGAACACTGAAGCTTTCTTT.

V is TRBV3-1 (or the pseudogene TRBV3-2) and J is TRBJ2-4; 10 nucleotides align to TRBD2. CDR3 length: 20 amino acids. Per the germline V gene, CDR1 is LGHDT and CDR2 is YNNKEL (reference sequence). Germline trimming cut 1 base from V and 8 bases from J; bases unmatched to any gene: 20. The CDR3, as DNA: TGTGCCAGCAGCCAAGCGAGGCTAGCGGGAGTCCCCTTGACGTGGGACATTCAGTACTTC. This codes for CASSQARLAGVPLTWDIQYF.

This chain links TRBV4-1 with TRBJ1-1; D gene unclear. The CDR3 runs to 16 residues. Germline V gene lookup returns CDR1 MGHRA and CDR2 YSYEKL. The germline V and J ends were trimmed by 4 bases and 7 bases, with 22 bases remaining between them. The CDR3 region is CASSRRHTGTVFEAFF. The DNA for the CDR3 is TGCGCCAGCAGCCGTCGGCACACGGGTACTGTATTTGAAGCTTTCTTT.

This clone turned up a few times. The chain has TRBV7-9 and TRBJ1-6, with D tentatively TRBD1 (6 bases). V lost 11 bases to trimming and J lost 5 bases, with 13 bases between them. CDR1 is SEHNR, CDR2 FQNEAQ, per germline (reference sequence). The CDR3 sequence is 13 residues long. CDR3 loop: CAFRTVNNSPLHF. CDR3 bases: TGTGCCTTTCGGACAGTGAATAATTCACCCCTCCACTTT.

This chain links TRBV5-1 with TRBJ2-1; maybe TRBD2 (5 bases). Trimming cost V 1 base and J 0 bases, with 8 bases left between them. CDR1 SGHRS and CDR2 YFSETQ come from the germline V gene. This CDR3 has 15 residues. CDR3 sequence: CASSLPRDSYNEQFF. CDR3 nucleotides: TGCGCCAGCAGCTTGCCCCGGGACTCCTACAATGAGCAGTTCTTC.

V usage is TRBV19 and J usage is TRBJ2-6, with 10 bases identical to TRBD2. Trimming removed 3 bases from V and 0 bases from J; junction bases left unmatched: 11. CDR1 and CDR2 from the germline V gene are LNHDA and SQIVND (reference sequence). CDR3 size: 20 residues. Here the CDR3 reads CASSILPGLAVASGANVLTF. For the CDR3, the DNA is TGTGCCAGTAGTATCTTACCCGGACTAGCGGTGGCCTCTGGGGCCAACGTCCTGACTTTC.

This clone was found once. This sequence joins TRBV19 and TRBJ1-1; 8 bases fit TRBD1. V lost 5 bases and J lost 2; bases outside the gene matches: 13. There are 17 residues in the CDR3. The germline V gene encodes CDR1 LNHDA and CDR2 SQIVND (reference sequence). The CDR3 coding sequence is TGTGCCAGTAGTCCCAGACAGGGGACGCGACTAAACACTGAAGCTTTCTTT. Residues: CASSPRQGTRLNTEAFF.

The chain links TRBV7-9 to TRBJ1-1, with D possibly TRBD1 on 5 matching bases. The CDR3 is 18 residues long. In germline, CDR1 is SEHNR, CDR2 FQNEAQ (reference sequence). Trimming shortened V by 6 bases and J by 0 bases, and 23 bases separated the two germline ends. CDR3 sequence (DNA): TGTGCCAGCAGTTACCCCGTCGGGCAGGGAGGCATGAACACTGAAGCTTTCTTT. Translation: CASSYPVGQGGMNTEAFF.

The CDR3 DNA sequence: TGTGCCAGCACCTCTACGGGGGCGGGGGGATTCGAGCAGTACTTC. It yields the protein CASTSTGAGGFEQYF. This chain joins TRBV6-5 and TRBJ2-7, with 8 bases lining up with TRBD2. After removal of 7 bases from V and 6 bases from J, the junction contained 14 bases not matched to a gene. Germline values: CDR1 MNHEY, CDR2 SVGAGI. The CDR3 runs 15 residues.

This rearrangement joins TRBV15 to TRBJ2-2; D possibly corresponds to TRBD1 (5 bases). Trimming cost V 5 bases and J 5 bases, with 12 bases left between them. The CDR3 length is 14 residues. CDR1 and CDR2 from the germline V gene are LNHNV and YYDKDF (reference sequence). DNA for the CDR3: TGTGCCACCAGCGGTGTGGCAGGGACCGGGGAGCTGTTTTTT. Amino acids: CATSGVAGTGELFF.

The genes are TRBV7-9 and TRBJ1-2; D unresolved. Between the trimmed V and J ends, which lost 5 bases and 3 bases, there was a span of 7 bases. The CDR3 is 12 residues long. CDR1 is SEHNR, CDR2 FQNEAQ, per germline (reference sequence). This CDR3 is CASSDGYYGYTF. The CDR3 coding sequence is TGTGCCAGCAGCGACGGGTACTATGGCTACACCTTC.

The chain recombines TRBV19 with TRBJ2-1, with TRBD2 matching over 14 bases. This CDR3 comprises 16 residues. J lost 4 bases, V lost 9 bases, and 8 bases had no gene match. CDR1 LNHDA and CDR2 SQIVND come from the germline V gene (reference sequence). Written as DNA, the CDR3 is TGTGCCAGCCAGACTAGCGGGAGGGTGGATTACAATGAGCAGTTCTTC. Its protein is CASQTSGRVDYNEQFF.

By its share, this clone is medium-sized (0.01 to 0.1%). CDR3 nucleotides: TGCGCCAGCAGCAGGGACAGGGGGAAGACGATGTTCTACTATGGCTACACCTTC. Translating it yields CASSRDRGKTMFYYGYTF. The J gene is TRBJ1-2, the V gene TRBV5-1; 11 bases map to TRBD1. The length of the CDR3 is 18 residues. The junction had 14 bases not matched to a gene; V was cut back by 4 bases and J by 3 bases. Per the germline V gene, CDR1 is SGHRS and CDR2 is YFSETQ.

Written as DNA, the CDR3 is TGTGCCAGTAGGGGGCTAGCGGGACGGGAAAGGGGAAATGAGCAGTTCTTC. Residues: CASRGLAGRERGNEQFF. The J gene is TRBJ2-1, the V gene TRBV19; 9 bases fit TRBD2. The V segment lost 6 bases and the J segment 7 bases; nucleotides outside the gene matches: 16. The CDR3 has 17 amino acids. Germline CDR1 and CDR2: LNHDA and SQIVND (reference sequence).

The chain uses TRBV7-9 and TRBJ1-1; maybe TRBD1 (6 bases). Germline lookup yields CDR1 SEHNR and CDR2 FQNEAQ (reference sequence). The CDR3 runs 14 residues. V was trimmed by 7 bases and J by 4 bases, leaving 16 bases between them. CDR3 amino acids: CASTTRQVSTEAFF. DNA for the CDR3: TGTGCCAGCACCACCCGACAGGTGAGCACTGAAGCTTTCTTT.

A single count supports this clone. The V gene is TRBV5-1, the J gene TRBJ2-7; D possibly corresponds to TRBD1 (5 bases). Germline V gene lookup returns CDR1 SGHRS and CDR2 YFSETQ. The CDR3 is 13 residues long. Trimming pared 4 bases from V and 1 base from J, leaving 9 bases between. The chain's CDR3 is CASSHDRSYEQYF. In DNA form, the CDR3 reads TGCGCCAGCAGCCATGACAGATCCTACGAGCAGTACTTC.

The gene calls are TRBV25-1 and TRBJ1-1; TRBD1 aligns across 7 bases. CDR3 length equals 12 residues. The V gene end was trimmed by 4 bases and the J gene end by 9 bases; junction bases not matched to a gene: 5. In germline, CDR1 is MGHDK, CDR2 SYGVNS. The CDR3 here is CASSVRDRQAFF. The CDR3 DNA follows: TGTGCCAGCAGTGTAAGGGACAGACAAGCTTTCTTT. Full variable domain (rest looked up from reference TRBV25-1 and TRBJ1-1): EADIYQTPRYLVIGTGKKITLECSQTMGHDKMYWYQQDPGMELHLIHYSYGVNSTEKGDLSSESTVSRIRTEHFPLTLESARPSHTSQYLCASSVRDRQAFFGQGTRLTVV.

The chain is built from TRBV6-6 and TRBJ1-6, with 7 bases aligning to TRBD1. V shed 0 bases and J 7 bases; nucleotides not matched to a gene: 6. Germline-derived CDR1 and CDR2 are MNHNY and SVGAGI (reference sequence). The CDR3 length is 16 residues. The CDR3 DNA follows: TGTGCCAGCAGTTACTCAAGGGCAGGGGGAAATTCACCCCTCCACTTT. Encoded protein: CASSYSRAGGNSPLHF.

The DNA for the CDR3 is TGTGCCAGCTCACCACCCTACTCCGGGACACCGACCTACGAGCAGTACTTC. Encoded protein: CASSPPYSGTPTYEQYF. The chain is built from TRBV18 and TRBJ2-7; the D gene is possibly TRBD1 (6 bases). The CDR3 contains 17 residues. Germline lookup yields CDR1 KGHSH and CDR2 LQKENI. The germline V and J ends were trimmed by 0 bases and 2 bases, with 17 bases remaining between them.

This clone has only a few counts. The V call is TRBV9, the J call TRBJ2-2; 9 nucleotides line up with TRBD1. After removal of 0 bases from V and 6 bases from J, the junction contained 3 bases not matched to a gene. This CDR3 spans 15 amino acids. Germline-derived CDR1 and CDR2 are SGDLS and YYNGEE. The CDR3 is CASSVVGQGPGELFF. CDR3 DNA: TGTGCCAGCAGCGTAGTAGGACAGGGGCCCGGGGAGCTGTTTTTT.

Turning to this clone: Other DNA sequences of this sample code for an identical CDR3. This chain connects TRBV6-2 or TRBV6-3 to TRBJ1-2; maybe TRBD1 (5 bases). The germline CDR1 and CDR2 sequences are MNHEY and SVGEGT. Trimming took 2 bases from V and 5 from J, leaving 6 bases between them. This CDR3 spans 12 amino acids. The CDR3 protein is CASSYGGYGYTF. The CDR3 DNA reads as TGTGCCAGCAGTTACGGGGGGTATGGCTACACCTTC.

The V and J genes are TRBV5-5 and TRBJ1-3; a possible D gene is TRBD1 (6 bases). The CDR3 runs 16 residues. The V and J ends lost 4 bases and 8 bases respectively, with 22 bases between them. Germline V gene data show CDR1 as SGHKS and CDR2 as YYEKEE (reference sequence). CDR3 amino acids: CASSPVSRGGVHTIYF. CDR3 in DNA: TGTGCCAGCAGCCCCGTGAGCAGGGGTGGTGTTCACACCATATATTTT.

This clone was detected once. The chain recombines TRBV27 with TRBJ2-4; weak D call: TRBD1 (5 bases). V was pared by 8 bases and J by 8 bases, with 13 bases between. Germline loops: CDR1 MNHEY, CDR2 SMNVEV (reference sequence). CDR3 length equals 12 residues. The DNA for the CDR3 is TGTGCCAGCGGGTTCGAAGGGGACATTCAGTACTTC. Translation: CASGFEGDIQYF.

V and J are TRBV30 and TRBJ2-5; 9 positions match TRBD1. The CDR3 has 15 amino acids. The V segment lost 1 base and the J segment 5 bases; nucleotides outside the gene matches: 8. Germline V CDR1 and CDR2: GTSNPN, SVGIG (reference sequence). The CDR3: CAWSASTGGTETQYF. The CDR3 nucleotides read TGTGCCTGGAGTGCTTCGACAGGGGGAACGGAGACCCAGTACTTC.

The J gene is TRBJ2-1, the V gene TRBV6-1, with 11 bases matching TRBD2. The CDR3 extends over 17 amino acids. CDR1 and CDR2 (germline): MNHNS, SASEGT. V lost 2 bases, J lost 3 bases, and 6 bases stayed unmatched. The CDR3 region is CASSEQGSGRVYNEQFF. The CDR3 DNA reads TGTGCCAGCAGTGAACAGGGTAGCGGGAGGGTCTACAATGAGCAGTTCTTC.

V usage is TRBV27 and J usage is TRBJ1-1; TRBD1 aligns across 7 bases. The CDR3 sequence is 13 residues long. V gave up 2 bases and J gave up 12 bases; unmatched junction bases: 9. Per germline, CDR1 MNHEY and CDR2 SMNVEV (reference sequence). CDR3: CASSLNYGTASFF. As DNA, the CDR3 is TGTGCCAGCAGTTTAAATTATGGGACAGCTTCTTTCTTT.

The chain recombines TRBV21-1 with TRBJ1-5; TRBD1 was called by the table and not checked on the DNA. TRBV21-1 is a recognized pseudogene. The CDR3 runs 14 residues. The CDR3 sequence is CASSKPPGNQPQHF. The DNA of the CDR3 is TGTGCCAGCAGCAAACCCCCAGGGAATCAGCCCCAGCATTTT.

The J gene is TRBJ1-6, the V gene TRBV2; TRBD1 agrees at 7 bases. The germline V gene has CDR1 SNHLY and CDR2 FYNNEI. After removal of 8 bases from V and 9 bases from J, the junction contained 10 bases not matched to a gene. There are 14 residues in the CDR3. Written as DNA, the CDR3 is TGTGCCAGCTCCCCGACAGGGCAAATTTCACCCCTCCACTTT. This gives the protein CASSPTGQISPLHF.